This T cell receptor beta chain was retrieved from a study of CD8+ T cells in alopecia areata (dated by TCRdb to 2016 to 2018). For the wider study: Treated patients were enrolled in an open-label pilot trial of oral tofacitinib at 5 to 10 mg twice daily for moderate-to-severe alopecia areata. On the human side, TCRbeta sequencing was run on scalp tissue and on sorted CD4+ and CD8+ peripheral blood T cells from healthy controls and from alopecia areata patients with either patchy or totalis/universalis disease. Patients on tofacitinib were biopsied at baseline and after 4 and 24 weeks of treatment, and several of the patients also had a later scalp biopsy. Tofacitinib was administered for 6 to 18 months, and 6 months of follow-up off drug were then conducted to assess delayed response and recurrence. Scalp clonality was compared among normal scalp (n=4), patchy alopecia areata scalp (n=8), and alopecia totalis/universalis scalp (n=8). TCRbeta CDR3 regions were amplified by immunoSEQ multiplex PCR using 35 Vbeta forward and 13 Jbeta reverse primers. RNA was obtained with the PAXgene miRNA kit for fixed scalp, the miRNeasy kit for PBMCs, and the RNeasy kit for mouse skin. High-throughput TCRbeta sequencing was used to examine T cell clonal expansion in alopecia areata in both the C3H/HeJ mouse model and human patients.

To prepare the library, the immunoSEQ multiplex PCR assay was applied. To provide template for TCR sequencing, every sample had RNA extracted and reverse transcribed into cDNA. SuperScript III was used to make first-strand cDNA, primed with a 2:1 mix of oligo-dT and random hexamers. A synthetic immune receptor repertoire was used to measure amplification bias, and any remaining bias was corrected computationally. The authors' analysis ran thus. Raw reads were preprocessed to remove errors, and CDR3 was defined according to IMGT conventions as the region from the conserved cysteine to phenylalanine. To get clonality, Shannon entropy was normalized by log2 of the number of productive unique TCRs and the result was subtracted from 1. Whether scalp clones were CD4 or CD8 was inferred by matching scalp TCRbeta sequences against CD4 and CD8 repertoires sorted from blood. TCRdb took this table from immuneACCESS and kept in-frame rearrangements with V and J called. Such tables lack part of the clones; where checked against another copy, unresolved V genes explain under half of the gap, and the rest is unexplained. D and trimming were read from the DNA, whereas the V and J calls and clone size are those reported in that table. Here the sample has under 70,000 clones; over 95% occur a single time. Of the sample, about 26% is held by the ten largest clones.

Comment on this clone: Its binding antigen is unknown. No base qualities exist here, and no much larger clone lies one base off it.

Study-level results and caveats: Scalp TCR repertoire analysis is complicated because resident alphabeta T cells in normal human skin are also sequenced, whereas mouse skin is dominated by gammadelta T cells. Compared with mice, TCR sequences shared between patients were less clear, possibly partly because of HLA diversity across the patient population. Compared with normal scalp, lesional scalp, particularly in alopecia totalis/universalis, had higher clonality and more expanded CD8+ clones, which suggests antigenic drive.

The CDR3 sequence holds 15 residues, the cysteine and phenylalanine included. The read is trimmed to its CDR3 DNA, 45 bases read in frame from base 1. Deletion took 1 base off V and 8 bases off J, with a span of 16 bases between the germline ends. CDR1 and CDR2 are read off the germline V gene as SGDLS and YYNGEE. The sample's time point, from its label and the paper: baseline before oral tofacitinib. From alopecia areata patients, peripheral blood was collected along with lesional scalp punch biopsies. PBMCs were isolated by density centrifugation and stained for CD3, CD4 and CD8, after which CD4+ and CD8+ T cells were sorted on a FACSAria.

The chain is assembled from TRBV9 and TRBJ2-1; D gene: possibly TRBD1, on 6 matching bases. The clonotype originates from a human donor with alopecia areata. Here the sequenced sample was CD8+ T cells sorted from blood, taken at week 0. The DNA sequence reads TGTGCCAGCAGCGTAATCCCGACAGGTAACCATGAGCAGTTCTTC. Its product reads: CASSVIPTGNHEQFF.